The 20 T cell receptor beta chains listed next were all sequenced from one sample in a study of blood T cells in healthy people across ages. The second PCR ran roughly 6 to 11 cycles with a sample-barcoded 5' primer and J-beta primers. TCRdb fed the 5' RACE reads into MiXCR, producing one record per CDR3 protein. In the table there are under 2,000,000 distinct CDR3 sequences, roughly 52% of which are singletons. Sequencing was done on a sample of blood. Receptor source: a middle-aged woman in good health.

The sample holds a few counts of this clonotype. V gene TRBV21-1 combines with J gene TRBJ1-2. TRBV21-1 has pseudogene status. CDR3 length: 14 residues. The CDR3 DNA sequence: TGTGCCAGCAGAGACGGTGAGACAGCGGATGGCTACACCTTC. The encoded protein is CASRDGETADGYTF.

The chain has TRBV7-2 and TRBJ1-6, with 9 nucleotides matching TRBD1. The CDR3 runs 15 residues. J was trimmed by 7 bases and V by 4 bases; bases with no gene match: 5. Germline V gene data show CDR1 as SGHTA and CDR2 as FQGNSA. The CDR3 region is CASSSRTGENSPLHF. CDR3 bases: TGTGCCAGCAGCTCCCGGACAGGGGAAAATTCACCCCTCCACTTT.

V usage is TRBV2 and J usage is TRBJ2-1; D might be TRBD1 (6 bases). The length of the CDR3 is 14 residues. From germline, CDR1 is SNHLY and CDR2 FYNNEI. The V and J ends lost 5 bases and 10 bases respectively, with 18 bases between them. CDR3 loop: CASSLSQGIGEQFF. Written as DNA, the CDR3 is TGTGCCAGCAGTCTATCTCAGGGGATTGGAGAGCAGTTCTTC.

The rearrangement joins TRBV7-2 to TRBJ2-4, with 15 bases aligning to TRBD2. The J call may be wrong; the DNA end is better matched by TRBJ2-7. CDR3 length: 19 amino acids. CDR1 and CDR2 from the germline V gene are SGHTA and FQGNSA. In DNA form, the CDR3 reads TGTGCCAGCAGCTTGGGACCCGGGACTAGCGGGGGGCAGAGCTACGAGCAGTACTTC. Translated: CASSLGPGTSGGQSYEQYF.

CDR3 sequence reads: CSLAWGPLETQYF. In DNA form, the CDR3 reads TGCAGCTTGGCGTGGGGACCCCTGGAGACCCAGTACTTC. The chain employs TRBV20-1 and TRBJ2-5, with D tentatively TRBD1 or TRBD2 (5 bases each). Looked up from germline, CDR1 is DFQATT and CDR2 is SNEGSKA (reference sequence). The CDR3 covers 13 residues.

This clonotype has just one count. One junction end disagrees with the germline gene, perhaps due to a read error. V gene TRBV20-1 combines with J gene TRBJ1-1; TRBD1 agrees at 9 bases. The CDR3 runs 15 residues. CDR1 and CDR2 (germline): DFQATT, SNEGSKA (reference sequence). For the CDR3, the DNA is TGCAGTGCCAGAGATTCCGGGACAGGGAAGACTGAAGCTTTCTTT. It yields the protein CSARDSGTGKTEAFF.

The chain combines TRBV29-1 with TRBJ2-1, with D tentatively TRBD1 (6 bases). The CDR3 spans 11 residues. Germline V gives CDR1 SQVTM, CDR2 ANQGSEA. The germline V and J ends were trimmed by 6 bases and 6 bases, with 9 bases remaining between them. CDR3 loop: CSVNRANEQFF. CDR3 nucleotide sequence: TGCAGCGTAAACAGGGCCAATGAGCAGTTCTTC.

The chain carries TRBV20-1 and TRBJ2-1; TRBD2 might be the D (6 bases). The CDR3 spans 13 residues. Trimming shortened V by 5 bases and J by 4 bases, and 12 bases separated the two germline ends. Germline values: CDR1 DFQATT, CDR2 SNEGSKA (reference sequence). The CDR3, as DNA: TGCAGTGCTGCGAAGACTAGATACAATGAGCAGTTCTTC. It specifies CSAAKTRYNEQFF.

The J gene is TRBJ1-2, the V gene TRBV6-5; a possible D gene is TRBD1 (5 bases). Germline lookup yields CDR1 MNHEY and CDR2 SVGAGI. The germline V and J ends were trimmed by 2 bases and 3 bases, with 13 bases remaining between them. This CDR3 has 15 amino acids. CDR3 sequence (DNA): TGTGCCAGCAGTTACGCTCAGGCCAGGGACTATGGCTACACCTTC. It encodes CASSYAQARDYGYTF.

This clonotype has a handful of counts. This chain connects TRBV28 to TRBJ2-1, with D possibly being TRBD1 or TRBD2 (6 bases each). V lost 4 bases and J lost 15, with 16 bases in between. Germline lookup yields CDR1 MDHEN and CDR2 SYDVKM. CDR3 size: 12 residues. The CDR3 DNA reads TGTGCCAGCAGTTCCTCGACGGGGGCTTCGTTCTTC. It codes for CASSSSTGASFF. The whole variable domain, remainder taken from reference TRBV28 and TRBJ2-1, is DVKVTQSSRYLVKRTGEKVFLECVQDMDHENMFWYRQDPGLGLRLIYFSYDVKMKEKGDIPEGYSVSREKKERFSLILESASTNQTSMYLCASSSSTGASFFGPGTRLTVL.

This clonotype was seen more than once but under ten times. The rearrangement links TRBV6-2 or TRBV6-3 to TRBJ2-1; 8 nucleotides match TRBD1. Unmatched junction bases numbered 13, after V lost 11 bases and J lost 10 bases. This CDR3 has 13 residues. Germline V gene data show CDR1 as MNHEY and CDR2 as SVGEGT. The CDR3, as DNA: TGTGCCGCAAACGGACAGGGAATGGGGGAGCAGTTCTTC. Translated: CAANGQGMGEQFF.

The chain is built from TRBV15 and TRBJ2-5, with 7 bases fitting TRBD2. The CDR3 length is 17 residues. Germline lookup yields CDR1 LNHNV and CDR2 YYDKDF (reference sequence). V shed 3 bases and J 3 bases; nucleotides not matched to a gene: 13. CDR3 DNA: TGTGCCACCAGCAGTGGGGGGGAAAATTTAGGGGAAGAGACCCAGTACTTC. This translates into CATSSGGENLGEETQYF.

With respect to this clonotype: One end of the junction fails to match germline, which may point to a read error. This chain joins TRBV5-1 and TRBJ2-7; D gene uncertain. Germline-derived CDR1 and CDR2 are SGHRS and YFSETQ. The CDR3 is made up of 13 amino acids. CDR3 sequence (DNA): TGCGCCAGCATCTTGGCCTTGAGGTCGGGGCAGTACTTC. Its protein is CASILALRSGQYF.

This sequence joins TRBV10-3 and TRBJ1-5; 10 positions match TRBD1. Trimming at V came to 4 bases and at J to 3 bases, leaving 3 bases not matched to a gene. The CDR3 contains 15 residues. CDR1 and CDR2 from the germline V gene are ENHRY and SYGVKD. The CDR3 reads CAISAGQGSNQPQHF. CDR3 DNA sequence: TGTGCCATCAGTGCGGGACAGGGGTCCAATCAGCCCCAGCATTTT.

The chain uses TRBV9 and TRBJ2-3, with TRBD1 matching 7 bases. V lost 4 bases to trimming and J lost 0 bases; unmatched junction nucleotides: 8. Germline V gives CDR1 SGDLS, CDR2 YYNGEE. The CDR3 has 16 amino acids. CDR3 DNA: TGTGCCAGCAGCTCACAGGGGCCCTATAGCACAGATACGCAGTATTTT. Translation: CASSSQGPYSTDTQYF.

The J gene is TRBJ1-2, the V gene TRBV4-3, with D uncertain. V lost 1 base and J lost 6, with 9 bases in between. This CDR3 region has 13 residues. Germline CDR1 and CDR2: LGHNA and YSLEER. The CDR3: CASSQGTGNGYTF. As DNA, the CDR3 is TGCGCCAGCAGCCAAGGGACGGGCAATGGCTACACCTTC.

J is TRBJ2-3 and V is TRBV20-1, with D possibly matching TRBD2 (6 bases). Between the trimmed V and J ends, which lost 2 bases and 4 bases, there was a span of 16 bases. CDR3 size: 15 residues. CDR1 is DFQATT and CDR2 is SNEGSKA in the germline V gene (reference sequence). The CDR3 is CSARPQGLISDTQYF. The CDR3 DNA reads as TGCAGTGCTAGACCCCAGGGACTCATCTCAGATACGCAGTATTTT.

The J gene is TRBJ1-2, the V gene TRBV11-2, with D unresolved. This CDR3 region has 14 residues. Trimming took off 11 bases at V and 4 bases at J, with 20 bases between the two ends. The germline V gene encodes CDR1 SGHAT and CDR2 FQNNGV. The CDR3 DNA follows: TGTGCCTCTTCCTCGCCCAGTCCGGTCTATGGCTACACCTTC. Translated, it gives CASSSPSPVYGYTF. The whole variable domain, remainder taken from reference TRBV11-2 and TRBJ1-2, is EAGVAQSPRYKIIEKRQSVAFWCNPISGHATLYWYQQILGQGPKLLIQFQNNGVVDDSQLPKDRFSAERLKGVDSTLKIQPAKLEDSAVYLCASSSPSPVYGYTFGSGTRLTVV.

This clonotype was picked up many times. This chain connects TRBV20-1 to TRBJ2-3; 7 nucleotides line up with TRBD2. Germline CDR1 and CDR2: DFQATT and SNEGSKA (reference sequence). This CDR3 comprises 15 residues. V lost 0 bases and J lost 2; bases outside the gene matches: 5. The CDR3 nucleotides are TGCAGTGCTAGAGATGTACTAGCGACCACAGATACGCAGTATTTT. Amino acids: CSARDVLATTDTQYF.

The chain recombines TRBV20-1 with TRBJ1-2; 7 bases are shared with TRBD1. This CDR3 spans 12 amino acids. CDR1 and CDR2 (germline): DFQATT, SNEGSKA (reference sequence). CDR3 loop: CSGSRDSYGYTF. The CDR3 coding sequence is TGCAGCGGGAGCCGGGACAGCTATGGCTACACCTTC.